These T cell receptor beta chains were read from a single sample in a study of blood T cell repertoires in COVID-19. Profiled with immunoSEQ multiplex PCR; TCRdb holds only in-frame clones, not every one. The top ten hold over 6.5% of the sample, which has over 50,000 clones, over 75% seen once. Sequencing was carried out using peripheral blood. The receptors here all came from a man aged 55 to 70 with acute or convalescent COVID-19. Each CDR3 is given with its conserved first and last residue. D genes are given only for firm matches. Size is stated for part of the rows, as once, few or many counts, or as a class when the clone is expanded.

j_call d_call clone_size v_call cdr3_nt cdr3_aa
TRBJ1-3 . few TRBV5-1 TGCGCCAGCAGCCTGGGGGATGGATCACTAGGACCATTT CASSLGDGSLGPF
TRBJ1-3 TRBD1 . TRBV25-1 TGTGCCAGCAGTTTTGGACAGGGGGGAAACACCATATATTTT CASSFGQGGNTIYF
TRBJ1-1 TRBD1 . TRBV18 TGTGCCAGCTCACCTGGACAGGGCTCGGCTTTCTTT CASSPGQGSAFF
TRBJ2-3 TRBD1 . TRBV2 TGTGCCAGCGCAGACAGGGGGCTCACAGATACGCAGTATTTT CASADRGLTDTQYF
TRBJ2-2 TRBD1 . TRBV7-6 TGTGCCAGCAGTCCCGGGACAGACTTTAAGGAGCTGTTTTTT CASSPGTDFKELFF
TRBJ1-1 . few TRBV6-5 TGTGCCAGCAGCCAGGGGACCCTGGTGGACACTGAAGCTTTCTTT CASSQGTLVDTEAFF
TRBJ2-7 . . TRBV28 TGTGCCAGCTGTACAGGACCTGCGGACGAGCAGTACTTC CASCTGPADEQYF
TRBJ2-5 . . TRBV7-9 TGTGCCAGCAGCCCCCTTACCGGGACAAAAGAGACCCAGTACTTC CASSPLTGTKETQYF
TRBJ2-3 TRBD2 . TRBV5-4 TGTGCCAGCAGTCCAGCGGGGCGCGCAGATACGCAGTATTTT CASSPAGRADTQYF
TRBJ1-2 . . TRBV7-9 TGTGCCAGCAGGGTTGCCTCGGGGGACGTTAACTATGGCTACACCTTC CASRVASGDVNYGYTF
TRBJ1-2 TRBD1 few TRBV4-3 TGCGCCAGCAGCCAAGAGGGGACAGGGAACTATGGCTACACCTTC CASSQEGTGNYGYTF
TRBJ1-5 . . TRBV19 TGTGCCAGTAGTATAGGGGAGTCACTGGCCCAGCCCCAGCATTTT CASSIGESLAQPQHF
TRBJ1-2 TRBD1 . TRBV5-1 TGCGCCAGCAGCCCAGGACAGGATAACTATGGCTACACCTTC CASSPGQDNYGYTF
TRBJ1-4 . . TRBV15 TGTGCCACCAGCAGAGATCGGGGGACTGAAAAACTGTTTTTT CATSRDRGTEKLFF
TRBJ1-1 . few TRBV6-1 TGTGCCAGCAGTGAATCAAGCAGGGGATCAGAAGCTTTCTTT CASSESSRGSEAFF
TRBJ2-2 TRBD1 . TRBV19 TGTGCCAGTAGTCTTGGACAGGGGGCTAAGAACGGGGAGCTGTTTTTT CASSLGQGAKNGELFF
TRBJ1-1 . . TRBV27 TGTGCCAGCTGGGGGGGGCTCACTGAAGCTTTCTTT CASWGGLTEAFF
TRBJ2-1 TRBD2 . TRBV5-1 TGCGCCAGCAGCTTGGGACTAGCGGGTGACAATGAGCAGTTCTTC CASSLGLAGDNEQFF
TRBJ2-2 TRBD2 few TRBV4-3 TGCGCCAGCAGCCCGGGACTAGCGGGGGATTCCTACACCGGGGAGCTGTTTTTT CASSPGLAGDSYTGELFF
TRBJ1-5 . . TRBV18 TGTGCCAGCTCACCAACCGCCGGGAGGAATCAGCCCCAGCATTTT CASSPTAGRNQPQHF
TRBJ1-3 . . TRBV12-3/TRBV12-4 TGTGCCAGCAGGAGGGCTGGAAACACCATATATTTT CASRRAGNTIYF
TRBJ1-5 TRBD1 . TRBV6-5 TGTGCCAGCAGTCTGGACAGGGTTAGCAATCAGCCCCAGCATTTT CASSLDRVSNQPQHF
TRBJ1-4 . . TRBV5-5 TGTGCCAGCAGCCAAAGCCCCGGGGGGGGTAGAAATGAAAAACTGTTTTTT CASSQSPGGGRNEKLFF
TRBJ1-2 TRBD1 . TRBV10-3 TGTGCCATCAGTTCGACAGGGCCCTATGGCTACACCTTC CAISSTGPYGYTF
TRBJ2-5 . . TRBV12-5 TGTGCTAGTGGTTTGGTACAAGACAGCCAAGAGACCCAGTACTTC CASGLVQDSQETQYF
TRBJ1-2 . . TRBV2 TGTGCCAGCGACTTGCAGGGTAACTATGGCTACACCTTC CASDLQGNYGYTF
TRBJ1-1 TRBD1 . TRBV5-6 TGTGCCAGCAGCTTCGGGACAGTAGGTGAAGCTTTCTTT CASSFGTVGEAFF
TRBJ1-3 TRBD1 . TRBV30 TGTGCCTGGGGACAGGGAGGGGGAAACACCATATATTTT CAWGQGGGNTIYF
TRBJ2-5 TRBD2 . TRBV7-2 TGTGCCAGCAGCTTAGAATTACTAGCGGGGGTGTACCAAGAGACCCAGTACTTC CASSLELLAGVYQETQYF
TRBJ2-1 TRBD1 . TRBV18 TGTGCCAGCACAGAGACGACAGGGCTCGATGAGCAGTTCTTC CASTETTGLDEQFF
TRBJ1-3 . . TRBV19 TGTGCCAGTATAGCGGGGAGCTCTGGAAACACCATATATTTT CASIAGSSGNTIYF
TRBJ1-3 TRBD1 . TRBV10-3 TGTGCCATCAGTGACCCTTCTGGACAGGGAGGAAACACCATATATTTT CAISDPSGQGGNTIYF
TRBJ1-4 TRBD1 . TRBV4-3 TGCGCCAGCAGCCAAGCCTTTGGGACAGACGAAAAACTGTTTTTT CASSQAFGTDEKLFF
TRBJ2-2 . . TRBV6-6 TGTGCCAGCAGACCCGGGGTTCAGCTCTTAGCCGGGGAGCTGTTTTTT CASRPGVQLLAGELFF
TRBJ2-7 . once TRBV10-1 TGCGCCAGCAGTGCGTGGGACACTCCAACTCCCTACGAGCAGTACTTC CASSAWDTPTPYEQYF
TRBJ2-3 TRBD2 . TRBV5-4 TGTGCCAGCAGCCATACTAGCGGGGGGCTCCGACCCCCAGATACGCAGTATTTT CASSHTSGGLRPPDTQYF